The clone carrying this T cell receptor (beta chain) has a count of ten or more. Its specificity is unknown. TCRdb re-called clones via MiXCR from the PCR reads. Among roughly 33,000 clones listed, roughly a sixth were seen once. Germline V gene lookup returns CDR1 MNHNY and CDR2 SVGAGI (reference sequence). This CDR3 has 14 residues. Deletions cut 3 bases from V and 1 base from J, with 9 bases between. The data are from a study of metastatic and nonmetastatic thyroid tumors. Turning to the study itself: From malignant and benign thyroid patients, repertoires in blood and in tumor or nodule tissue were compared. Study observations and caveats: In both blood and tumor samples, TCR beta diversity was reported significantly higher for malignant than benign nodules.

All patients were treatment-naive before thyroid surgery. The sequence was collected from a male donor with papillary thyroid cancer or a benign thyroid nodule (not recorded which). Some clones in this sample may be carry-over from other donors' samples. The specimen sequenced was blood. V is TRBV6-6 and J is TRBJ1-1, with D tentatively TRBD1 (5 bases). CDR3 coding DNA: TGTGCCAGCAGTTATTCGGGGGAGAACACTGAAGCTTTCTTT. Translated, it gives CASSYSGENTEAFF.